The T cell receptor (delta chain) under discussion was sequenced for a study of Vδ1+ human thymocytes. Study-level results: Many TRG clonotypes were shared between donors; TRD repertoires were essentially private. Thymic TRG and TRD repertoires appeared highly polyclonal, with Gaussian CDR3 length distributions.

Trimming stripped 3 bases from V and 7 bases from J, with 18 bases between. Germline V gene sequence: CDR1 TSWWSYY, CDR2 QGS. This CDR3 comprises 15 residues. As concerns this clone: As yet, its antigen is unknown.

The template was reverse-transcribed extracted RNA. Pooled V-gene forward primers with one constant-region reverse primer generated the CDR3 amplicons by multiplex PCR. TCRdb fed the multiplex PCR reads to CATT. The sample has about 54,000 delta-chain clones, 15% to 20% seen once. This chain connects TRDV1 to TRDJ1; perhaps TRDD2 as D (6 bases). Sequenced sample: Vdelta1+ gamma-delta thymocytes from the thymus. Subset reported: FACS-sorted CD3+ TCRalphabeta- TCRVdelta1+ TCRVdelta2- thymocytes. The sequence came from a boy under three years old who had congenital heart surgery. The CDR3 nucleotides are TGTGCTCTTGGGGACCTTCCCGTGGTGGAGGGTAAACTCATCTTT. Its protein is CALGDLPVVEGKLIF.